This T cell receptor beta chain was recovered during a study of cytomegalovirus exposure and HLA in healthy donors. It was with 60 Vbeta and 13 Jbeta primers that the PCR ran. Only in-frame clones appear in the TCRdb table, and some are missing; sequencing was by immunoSEQ multiplex PCR. This repertoire shows some 190,000 clones, just under 80% found once; its top ten account for 2.9%. Donors had nominal health at sampling but likely had unrecorded immune exposures. General study points: Most subjects' HLA-A and HLA-B alleles were reportedly predicted from TCR beta sequences. V- and J-gene trimming in TCR beta was tied to a missense DCLRE1C variant by an analysis performed later. Sequence variants that were highly shared formed a cluster that was likely a sequencing artifact.

Comments on this clone: The antigen is unknown.

Sequencing input: PBMCs. The clonotype was recovered from a female donor in good health and CMV-seronegative.

Written as DNA, the CDR3 is TGCGCCAGCAGCCCAATCCCCTCCACAGGGCTCGCCTACGAGCAGTACTTC. Translation: CASSPIPSTGLAYEQYF. The chain joins TRBV4-1 to TRBJ2-7; TRBD1 is a possible D gene (6 bases). V lost 4 bases, J lost 2 bases, and 21 bases lay in between. In germline, CDR1 is MGHRA, CDR2 YSYEKL. The CDR3 has 17 amino acids.